What follows are 18 T cell receptor beta chains derived from one specimen sequenced in a study of cytomegalovirus exposure and HLA in healthy donors. The study ran its PCR with 60 Vbeta and 13 Jbeta primers. Generated by immunoSEQ multiplex PCR, the TCRdb table keeps only in-frame clones and is missing some. The sample lists 85,000 to 100,000 clones, roughly 80% occurring once. The sample consisted of PBMCs. The receptor set was obtained from a girl under 10 years old in good health and CMV-seropositive.

V and J are TRBV6-1 and TRBJ1-1; D gene uncertain. This CDR3 region has 16 residues. Germline CDR1 is MNHNS and CDR2 is SASEGT. The ends were cut back, 1 base at V and 0 bases at J, with 12 bases in the middle. CDR3 bases: TGTGCCAGCAGTGAAGGATGGGAGGGCATGAACACTGAAGCTTTCTTT. Translating it yields CASSEGWEGMNTEAFF.

The chain couples TRBV25-1 to TRBJ2-5; D gene ambiguous. Deletions cut 0 bases from V and 5 bases from J, with 4 bases between. CDR3 length: 12 amino acids. Germline V lookup: CDR1 MGHDK, CDR2 SYGVNS. CDR3 region: CASSEYEETQYF. CDR3 nucleotide sequence: TGTGCCAGCAGTGAATATGAGGAGACCCAGTACTTC.

J is TRBJ1-2 and V is TRBV7-8; maybe TRBD1 (5 bases). The germline V gene encodes CDR1 SGHVS and CDR2 FQNEAQ. The CDR3 loop spans 14 amino acids. The V gene lost 3 bases and the J gene lost 4 bases, with 12 bases spanning the gap. The DNA for the CDR3 is TGTGCCAGCAGCTTGGGACTGAAGTCCTATGGCTACACCTTC. The encoded protein is CASSLGLKSYGYTF. Filled out from reference TRBV7-8 and TRBJ1-2, the complete variable domain reads GAGVSQSPRYKVAKRGQDVALRCDPISGHVSLFWYQQALGQGPEFLTYFQNEAQLDKSGLPSDRFFAERPEGSVSTLKIQRTQQEDSAVYLCASSLGLKSYGYTFGSGTRLTVV.

The rearrangement joins TRBV29-1 to TRBJ1-1; D gene unclear. The germline V gene has CDR1 SQVTM and CDR2 ANQGSEA. The CDR3 length is 12 residues. The V gene lost 4 bases and the J gene lost 3 bases, with 9 bases spanning the gap. The CDR3 loop reads CSVGGVDTEAFF. CDR3 nucleotide sequence: TGCAGCGTTGGCGGGGTGGACACTGAAGCTTTCTTT. The full variable domain, completed using reference TRBV29-1 and TRBJ1-1, is SAVISQKPSRDICQRGTSLTIQCQVDSQVTMMFWYRQQPGQSLTLIATANQGSEATYESGFVIDKFPISRPNLTFSTLTVSNMSPEDSSIYLCSVGGVDTEAFFGQGTRLTVV.

This clone was observed a handful of times. One end of the junction fails to match germline, which may point to a read error. V gene TRBV6-4 combines with J gene TRBJ2-1, with 10 bases matching TRBD2. The CDR3 runs to 13 residues. The germline V gene has CDR1 MRHNA and CDR2 SNTAGT. CDR3 sequence: CASSDSPTSGPVF. CDR3 coding DNA: TGTGCCAGCAGTGACTCCCCGACTAGCGGGCCGGTCTTC.

The chain couples TRBV28 to TRBJ2-4; possible D gene TRBD1, 5 bases. In germline, CDR1 is MDHEN, CDR2 SYDVKM. Trimming stripped 6 bases from V and 7 bases from J, with 19 bases between. CDR3 size: 15 residues. This CDR3 reads CASSPRDSLGNIQYF. In DNA form, the CDR3 reads TGTGCCAGCAGCCCCCGAGACAGCCTGGGGAACATTCAGTACTTC.

The rearrangement joins TRBV4-1 to TRBJ2-1, with 11 bases that match TRBD2. CDR3 length equals 15 residues. J gave up 8 bases and V 6 bases, and 9 bases lay outside the gene matches. CDR1 is MGHRA, CDR2 YSYEKL, per germline. In nucleotides, the CDR3 is TGCGCCAGCAGACTAACTAGCGGGGGTTACGATGAGCAGTTCTTC. Translating gives CASRLTSGGYDEQFF.

The rearrangement uses TRBV5-4 and TRBJ2-7; possibly TRBD1 for D (5 bases). This CDR3 spans 15 amino acids. From germline, CDR1 is SGHNT and CDR2 YYREEE (reference sequence). V lost 2 bases and J lost 2, with 14 bases in between. For the CDR3, the DNA is TGTGCCAGCAGCTTTTTGGCAGGGCGTACCTACGAGCAGTACTTC. This translates into CASSFLAGRTYEQYF. Using reference TRBV5-4 and TRBJ2-7 for the parts outside the CDR3, the full variable domain is ETGVTQSPTHLIKTRGQQVTLRCSSQSGHNTVSWYQQALGQGPQFIFQYYREEENGRGNFPPRFSGLQFPNYSSELNVNALELDDSALYLCASSFLAGRTYEQYFGPGTRLTVT.

The chain recombines TRBV25-1 with TRBJ2-1; D call uncertain. Germline V gene lookup returns CDR1 MGHDK and CDR2 SYGVNS. This CDR3 comprises 16 residues. Trimming removed 1 base at V and 2 bases at J, with 12 bases between. The CDR3 nucleotides read TGTGCCAGCAGTGAATTTCCAGATAAAACCTACAATGAGCAGTTCTTC. Translated: CASSEFPDKTYNEQFF.

This chain connects TRBV30 to TRBJ2-7; D may be TRBD2 (5 bases). V dropped 2 bases and J dropped 3 bases, with 14 bases sitting between them. This CDR3 has 14 residues. Germline CDR1 and CDR2: GTSNPN and SVGIG (reference sequence). CDR3 DNA: TGTGCCTGGAGTCCGGGGTCCAATCTCTACGAGCAGTACTTC. It yields the protein CAWSPGSNLYEQYF.

The chain carries TRBV5-4 and TRBJ2-2, with 7 bases fitting TRBD1. The CDR3 sequence is 14 residues long. V lost 4 bases, J lost 3 bases, and 3 bases stayed unmatched. From germline, CDR1 is SGHNT and CDR2 YYREEE (reference sequence). The CDR3 nucleotides are TGTGCCAGCAGCCCAGGGACAGACACCGGGGAGCTGTTTTTT. This codes for CASSPGTDTGELFF.

The chain combines TRBV7-9 with TRBJ2-1; the match to TRBD2 covers 9 bases. This CDR3 is built from 16 residues. With 5 bases clipped from V and 3 bases from J, the junction kept 8 bases outside the gene matches. Germline assignment: CDR1 SEHNR and CDR2 FQNEAQ (reference sequence). The CDR3 region is CASSHSGRGIYNEQFF. The CDR3 region has the DNA TGTGCCAGCAGCCATAGCGGGAGAGGGATCTACAATGAGCAGTTCTTC.

This clone came up a few times. The CDR3 bases are TGCGCCAGCAGCTTGGCCGCACCGCGCGAGCAGTACTTC. Amino acid sequence: CASSLAAPREQYF. The chain uses TRBV5-1 and TRBJ2-7, with D hard to call. The CDR3 is 13 residues long. V gave up 0 bases and J gave up 6 bases, with 10 bases separating them. Germline lookup yields CDR1 SGHRS and CDR2 YFSETQ.

This rearrangement joins TRBV18 to TRBJ1-5, with 8 positions matching TRBD1. Germline CDR1 reads KGHSH; CDR2 reads LQKENI. The CDR3 extends over 16 amino acids. Trimming removed 6 bases from V and 7 bases from J; junction bases left unmatched: 14. In DNA form, the CDR3 reads TGTGCCAGCTCGGAACAGACAGGGGTGTTAGGGCAGCCCCAGCATTTT. It yields the protein CASSEQTGVLGQPQHF.

This clone is a singleton in its sample. The junction departs from the called germline gene at one end, perhaps through a read error. The genes are TRBV7-9 and TRBJ2-1; D gene ambiguous. The CDR3 covers 17 residues. The germline V gene encodes CDR1 SEHNR and CDR2 FQNEAQ (reference sequence). The DNA for the CDR3 is TGTGCCAGCAGTTTAGGTACCGAGCTGCGGCTTTACAATGAGCAGTTCTTC. Translation gives CASSLGTELRLYNEQFF.

V gene TRBV29-1 combines with J gene TRBJ2-7; 7 bases map to TRBD2. The ends lost 2 bases at V and 4 bases at J; junction bases unmatched: 11. The CDR3 contains 15 residues. CDR1 is SQVTM and CDR2 is ANQGSEA in the germline V gene. The CDR3 DNA follows: TGCAGCGTTGAAACGACTAGCCGACAGAATTACGAGCAGTACTTC. As protein: CSVETTSRQNYEQYF.

The V and J genes are TRBV15 and TRBJ2-2; 8 bases map to TRBD1. CDR3 size: 16 residues. V lost 0 bases to trimming and J lost 5 bases; unmatched junction nucleotides: 5. Germline CDR1 is LNHNV and CDR2 is YYDKDF (reference sequence). CDR3 in amino acids: CATSRDPGQVTGELFF. CDR3 DNA: TGTGCCACCAGCAGAGATCCGGGACAGGTTACCGGGGAGCTGTTTTTT.

This clone occurred once. The chain links TRBV15 to TRBJ1-1, with a weak D call TRBD1 (6 bases). CDR1 is LNHNV, CDR2 YYDKDF, per germline (reference sequence). The CDR3 has 11 amino acids. V was clipped by 3 bases and J by 12 bases, with 11 bases between them. As DNA, the CDR3 is TGTGCCACCAGCAGCGGGACATTAACTTTCTTT. The encoded protein is CATSSGTLTFF.